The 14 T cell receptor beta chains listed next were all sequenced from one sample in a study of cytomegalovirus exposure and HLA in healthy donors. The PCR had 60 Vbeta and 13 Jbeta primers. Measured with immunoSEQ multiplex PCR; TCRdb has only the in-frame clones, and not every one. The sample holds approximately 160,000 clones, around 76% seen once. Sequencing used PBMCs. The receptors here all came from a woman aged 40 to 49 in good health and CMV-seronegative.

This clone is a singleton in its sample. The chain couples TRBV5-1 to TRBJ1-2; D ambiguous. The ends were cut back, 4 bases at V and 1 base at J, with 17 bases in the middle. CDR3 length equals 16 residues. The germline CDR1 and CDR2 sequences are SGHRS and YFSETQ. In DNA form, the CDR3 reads TGCGCCAGCAGCCCTCAGCCGGGGATTGGTAACTATGGCTACACCTTC. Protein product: CASSPQPGIGNYGYTF. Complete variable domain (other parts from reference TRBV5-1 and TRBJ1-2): KAGVTQTPRYLIKTRGQQVTLSCSPISGHRSVSWYQQTPGQGLQFLFEYFSETQRNKGNFPGRFSGRQFSNSRSEMNVSTLELGDSALYLCASSPQPGIGNYGYTFGSGTRLTVV.

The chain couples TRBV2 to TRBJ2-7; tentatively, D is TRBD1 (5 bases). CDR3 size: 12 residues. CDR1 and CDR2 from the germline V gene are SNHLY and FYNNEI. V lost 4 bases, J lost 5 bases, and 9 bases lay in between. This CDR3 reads CASSGQTDEQYF. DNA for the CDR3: TGTGCCAGCAGTGGACAGACTGACGAGCAGTACTTC.

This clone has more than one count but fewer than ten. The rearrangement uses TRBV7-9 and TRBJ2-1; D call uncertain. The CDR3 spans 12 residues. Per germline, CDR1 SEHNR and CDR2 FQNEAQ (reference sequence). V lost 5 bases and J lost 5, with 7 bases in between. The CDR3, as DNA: TGTGCCAGCAGCCGAACGGACAATGAGCAGTTCTTC. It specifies CASSRTDNEQFF.

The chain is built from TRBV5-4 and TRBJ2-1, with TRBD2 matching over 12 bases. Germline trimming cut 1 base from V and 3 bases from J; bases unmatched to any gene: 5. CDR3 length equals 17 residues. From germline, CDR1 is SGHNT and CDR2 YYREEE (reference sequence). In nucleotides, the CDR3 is TGTGCCAGCAGCTTGACCAGACTAGCGGGAGACTACAATGAGCAGTTCTTC. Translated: CASSLTRLAGDYNEQFF.

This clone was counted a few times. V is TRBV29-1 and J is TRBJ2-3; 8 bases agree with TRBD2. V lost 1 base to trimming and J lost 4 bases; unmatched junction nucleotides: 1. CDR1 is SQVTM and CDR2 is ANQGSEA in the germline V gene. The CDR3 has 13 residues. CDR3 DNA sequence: TGCAGCGTTGAAGCGGGAGGGGCAGATACGCAGTATTTT. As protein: CSVEAGGADTQYF.

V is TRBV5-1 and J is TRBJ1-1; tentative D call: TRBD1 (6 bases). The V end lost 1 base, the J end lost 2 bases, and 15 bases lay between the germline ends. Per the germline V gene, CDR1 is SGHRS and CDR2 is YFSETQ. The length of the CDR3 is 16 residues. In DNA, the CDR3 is TGCGCCAGCAGCTTGTCCCCAGGGGAGAGAAACACTGAAGCTTTCTTT. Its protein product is CASSLSPGERNTEAFF.

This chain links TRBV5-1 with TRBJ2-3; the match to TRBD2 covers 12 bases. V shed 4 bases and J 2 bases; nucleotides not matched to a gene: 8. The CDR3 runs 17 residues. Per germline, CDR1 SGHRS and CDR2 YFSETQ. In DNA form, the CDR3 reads TGCGCCAGCAGCCCGAAGGGGACTAGCGGGTACACAGATACGCAGTATTTT. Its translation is CASSPKGTSGYTDTQYF.

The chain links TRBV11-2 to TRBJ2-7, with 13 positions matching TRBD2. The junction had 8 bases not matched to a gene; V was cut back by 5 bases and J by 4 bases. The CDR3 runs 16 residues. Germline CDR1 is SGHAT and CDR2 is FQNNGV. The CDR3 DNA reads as TGTGCCAGCAGCCGATCCGGGACTAGCGGGACGTACGAGCAGTACTTC. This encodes CASSRSGTSGTYEQYF.

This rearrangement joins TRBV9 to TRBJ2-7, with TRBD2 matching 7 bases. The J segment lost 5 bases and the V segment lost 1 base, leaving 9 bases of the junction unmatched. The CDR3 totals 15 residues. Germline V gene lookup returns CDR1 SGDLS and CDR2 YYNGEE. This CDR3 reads CASSVKGGRTDEQYF. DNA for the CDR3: TGTGCCAGCAGCGTAAAGGGCGGGAGAACTGACGAGCAGTACTTC.

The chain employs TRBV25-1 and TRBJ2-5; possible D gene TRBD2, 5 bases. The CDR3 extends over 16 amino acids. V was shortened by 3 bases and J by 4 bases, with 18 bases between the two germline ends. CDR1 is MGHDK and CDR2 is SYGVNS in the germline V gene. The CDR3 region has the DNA TGTGCCAGCAGTGACCCCGGACGGGGAGCCGTAGAGACCCAGTACTTC. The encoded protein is CASSDPGRGAVETQYF.

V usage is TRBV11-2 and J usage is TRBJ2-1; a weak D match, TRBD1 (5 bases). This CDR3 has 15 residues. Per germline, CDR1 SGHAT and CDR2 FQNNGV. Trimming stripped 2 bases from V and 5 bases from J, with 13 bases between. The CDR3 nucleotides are TGTGCCAGCAGCTTATGGGGTGGGGCGGACAATGAGCAGTTCTTC. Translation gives CASSLWGGADNEQFF.

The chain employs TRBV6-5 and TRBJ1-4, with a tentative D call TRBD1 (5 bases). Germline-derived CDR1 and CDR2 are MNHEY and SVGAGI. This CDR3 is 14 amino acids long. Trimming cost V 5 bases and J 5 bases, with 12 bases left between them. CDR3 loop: CASSPQGGNEKLFF. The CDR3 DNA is TGTGCCAGCAGTCCCCAGGGAGGGAATGAAAAACTGTTTTTT.

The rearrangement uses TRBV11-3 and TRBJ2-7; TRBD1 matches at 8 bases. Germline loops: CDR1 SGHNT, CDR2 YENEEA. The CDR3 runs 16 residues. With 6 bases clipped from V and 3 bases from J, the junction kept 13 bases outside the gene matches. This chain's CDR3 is CASSYSSGTGLYEQYF. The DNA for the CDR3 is TGTGCCAGCAGTTATAGCTCCGGGACAGGTCTCTACGAGCAGTACTTC. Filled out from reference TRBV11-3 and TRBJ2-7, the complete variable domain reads EAGVVQSPRYKIIEKKQPVAFWCNPISGHNTLYWYLQNLGQGPELLIRYENEEAVDDSQLPKDRFSAERLKGVDSTLKIQPAELGDSAVYLCASSYSSGTGLYEQYFGPGTRLTVT.

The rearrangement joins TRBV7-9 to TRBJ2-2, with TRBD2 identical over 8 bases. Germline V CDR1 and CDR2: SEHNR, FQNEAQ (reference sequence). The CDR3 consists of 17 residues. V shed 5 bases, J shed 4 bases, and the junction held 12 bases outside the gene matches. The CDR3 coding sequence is TGTGCCAGCAGCCGACGATTGACTAGCGAGCCCACCGGGGAGCTGTTTTTT. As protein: CASSRRLTSEPTGELFF.